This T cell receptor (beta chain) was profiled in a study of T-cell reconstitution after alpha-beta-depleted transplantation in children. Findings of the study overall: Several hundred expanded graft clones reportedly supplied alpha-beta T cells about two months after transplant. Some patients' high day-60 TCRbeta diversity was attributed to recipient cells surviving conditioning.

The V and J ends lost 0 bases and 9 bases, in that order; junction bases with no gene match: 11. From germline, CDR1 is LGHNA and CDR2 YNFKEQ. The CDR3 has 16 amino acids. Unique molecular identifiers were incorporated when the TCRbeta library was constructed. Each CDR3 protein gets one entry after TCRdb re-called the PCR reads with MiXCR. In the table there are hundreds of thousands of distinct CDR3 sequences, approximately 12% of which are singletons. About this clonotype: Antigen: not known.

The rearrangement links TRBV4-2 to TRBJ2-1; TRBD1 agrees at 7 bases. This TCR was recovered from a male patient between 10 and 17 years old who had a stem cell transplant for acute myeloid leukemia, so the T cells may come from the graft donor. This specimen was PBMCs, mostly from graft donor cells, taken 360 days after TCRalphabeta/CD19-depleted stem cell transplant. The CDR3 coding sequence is TGTGCCAGCAGCCAAGAGAACAGGGGATGGGTGGGTGAGCAGTTCTTC. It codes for CASSQENRGWVGEQFF.